This record covers a single TCR beta chain. As originally analysed: Amplification with reference gene primers provided the estimates of nucleated cell counts. Clones were read by immunoSEQ multiplex PCR, and TCRdb kept only the in-frame ones, dropping some. From that table come the V and J calls and clone size; the DNA was used to work out D and trimming. The sample yields about 66,000 clones, about 86% seen once. The CDR3 is 17 amino acids. J was trimmed by 1 base and V by 1 base; bases with no gene match: 7. Germline V CDR1 and CDR2: SGHDN, FVKESK. The data derive from a study of blood T cell repertoires in COVID-19. Looking at the study overall: Specimens from acute and convalescent COVID-19 originated in the United States, Italy and Spain.

This clonotype was sampled from a man aged 50 to 59 with active COVID-19. Sequencing used peripheral blood. V gene TRBV14 combines with J gene TRBJ2-3; 8 positions agree with TRBD2. The CDR3: CASSQALAGPRTDTQYF. CDR3 DNA sequence: TGTGCCAGCAGCCAAGCCCTAGCGGGCCCCCGCACAGATACGCAGTATTTT.